This record concerns one T cell receptor (beta chain) sequence. The target antigen is unknown. This sample stems from a study of cytomegalovirus exposure and HLA in healthy donors. Study-level background: An early release of data contained approximately 85 million unique TCRs, which came from HLA-typed donors. Study-wide points: In a later analysis, DRB1 alleles had the most associated TCRs; HLA-C alleles the fewest. Most TCR sequences were seen very rarely across donors, but some public TCRs occurred in many. Sequencing had likely introduced a cluster of highly shared sequence variants as an artifact.

Per the germline V gene, CDR1 is SGHTA and CDR2 is FQGNSA. Trimming removed 1 base from V and 9 bases from J, with 22 bases in between. The CDR3 sequence is 17 residues long. PCR employed 60 Vbeta and 13 Jbeta primers. Sequenced by immunoSEQ multiplex PCR; TCRdb stores in-frame clones only, minus some. The data hold about 240,000 clones, with about 81% observed a single time. V gene TRBV7-2 combines with J gene TRBJ2-1, with D possibly TRBD2 on 6 matching bases. The sample was PBMCs. The receptor was derived from a woman between 40 and 55 years old in good health and CMV-seropositive. In DNA form, the CDR3 reads TGTGCCAGCAGCTTAGGGGTCCCTGGGGCGGGACTGGGTGAGCAGTTCTTC. It translates to CASSLGVPGAGLGEQFF. The variable domain in full, with the rest retrieved from reference TRBV7-2 and TRBJ2-1, is GAGVSQSPSNKVTEKGKDVELRCDPISGHTALYWYRQSLGQGLEFLIYFQGNSAPDKSGLPSDRFSAERTGGSVSTLTIQRTQQEDSAVYLCASSLGVPGAGLGEQFFGPGTRLTVL.